Listed below are T cell receptor beta chains from one sample, sequenced in a study of graft-versus-host responses after intestinal transplantation. No cognate antigen is known for these TCRs. This table comes from immunoSEQ multiplex PCR, and its TCRdb copy is limited to in-frame clones, with some not included. This table has 65,000 to 90,000 clones, under 95% appearing once. The specimen comprised unstimulated CD8+ T cells sorted from spleen or lymph node cells, sampled before transplant. The receptor set was obtained from a human donor who was the organ donor for an intestinal transplant. Each CDR3 is given with its conserved first and last residue. D genes are given only for firm matches. Clone size is stated in some rows and not others, as once, few, many or a class when expanded.

d_gene: TRBD1; v_gene: TRBV19; abundance: NA; j_gene: TRBJ1-2; CDR3aa: CASKMGTGTGGYTF; CDR3nt: TGTGCCAGTAAGATGGGGACAGGGACTGGCGGCTACACCTTC
d_gene: NA; v_gene: TRBV7-9; abundance: NA; j_gene: TRBJ2-6; CDR3aa: CASRHGASSGANVLTF; CDR3nt: TGTGCCAGCAGACACGGGGCCAGCTCTGGGGCCAACGTCCTGACTTTC
d_gene: NA; v_gene: TRBV15; abundance: NA; j_gene: TRBJ1-5; CDR3aa: CATSREGHNQPQHF; CDR3nt: TGTGCCACCAGCAGAGAGGGCCACAATCAGCCCCAGCATTTT
d_gene: TRBD1; v_gene: TRBV7-9; abundance: NA; j_gene: TRBJ2-5; CDR3aa: CASSPGQGYQETQYF; CDR3nt: TGTGCCAGCAGCCCCGGACAGGGGTATCAAGAGACCCAGTACTTC
d_gene: TRBD1; v_gene: TRBV5-6; abundance: NA; j_gene: TRBJ1-5; CDR3aa: CASSLGQGRQPQHF; CDR3nt: TGTGCCAGCAGCTTGGGACAGGGGCGTCAGCCCCAGCATTTT
d_gene: NA; v_gene: TRBV10-2; abundance: NA; j_gene: TRBJ2-1; CDR3aa: CASSESSTTLYNEQFF; CDR3nt: TGCGCCAGCAGTGAGTCGAGTACTACCCTGTACAATGAGCAGTTCTTC
d_gene: NA; v_gene: TRBV7-6; abundance: NA; j_gene: TRBJ2-1; CDR3aa: CASSLSSPHEQFF; CDR3nt: TGTGCCAGCAGCTTAAGTTCCCCCCATGAGCAGTTCTTC
d_gene: NA; v_gene: TRBV7-9; abundance: NA; j_gene: TRBJ2-7; CDR3aa: CASSLRGSRSTYEQYF; CDR3nt: TGTGCCAGCAGCTTAAGAGGTTCAAGGTCCACCTACGAGCAGTACTTC
d_gene: TRBD2; v_gene: TRBV7-2; abundance: NA; j_gene: TRBJ2-4; CDR3aa: CASSLGYLGLAVAKNIQYF; CDR3nt: TGTGCCAGCAGCTTAGGATATTTAGGACTAGCGGTAGCCAAAAACATTCAGTACTTC
d_gene: NA; v_gene: TRBV5-4; abundance: NA; j_gene: TRBJ1-3; CDR3aa: CASSSGYSQGGNTIYF; CDR3nt: TGTGCCAGCAGCTCGGGGTACTCTCAGGGAGGAAACACCATATATTTT
d_gene: TRBD1; v_gene: TRBV11-2; abundance: once; j_gene: TRBJ2-5; CDR3aa: CASSLARQGDEETQYF; CDR3nt: TGTGCCAGCAGCTTAGCGCGGCAGGGGGACGAAGAGACCCAGTACTTC
d_gene: NA; v_gene: TRBV23-1; abundance: NA; j_gene: TRBJ1-1; CDR3aa: CAIPRVKNTEAFF; CDR3nt: TGCGCCATCCCCAGAGTTAAGAACACTGAAGCTTTCTTT
d_gene: NA; v_gene: TRBV19; abundance: NA; j_gene: TRBJ1-5; CDR3aa: CATDTRGESNQPQHF; CDR3nt: TGTGCCACGGACACCCGGGGAGAGAGCAACCAGCCCCAGCATTTT
d_gene: TRBD1; v_gene: TRBV4-1; abundance: NA; j_gene: TRBJ1-4; CDR3aa: CASNLPGTGKMWLFF; CDR3nt: TGCGCCAGCAACCTACCCGGGACAGGGAAGATGTGGCTGTTTTTT
d_gene: TRBD1; v_gene: TRBV9; abundance: NA; j_gene: TRBJ2-1; CDR3aa: CASSVVTGKNEQFF; CDR3nt: TGTGCCAGCAGCGTTGTGACAGGGAAGAATGAGCAGTTCTTC
d_gene: NA; v_gene: TRBV4-1; abundance: NA; j_gene: TRBJ2-5; CDR3aa: CASSQVAGANQETQYF; CDR3nt: TGCGCCAGCAGCCAAGTTGCGGGGGCTAACCAAGAGACCCAGTACTTC